The T cell receptor (beta chain) under discussion was sequenced for a study of cytomegalovirus exposure and HLA in healthy donors. PCR used 60 Vbeta primers and 13 Jbeta primers. Authors' processing steps: Approximately 87 million unique TCR beta chains, roughly 12 million shared, were counted in a later analysis. The assay was immunoSEQ multiplex PCR, and TCRdb's table has in-frame clones only and misses some. From that table come the V and J calls and clone size; the DNA was used to work out D and trimming. This sample has more than 70,000 clones; approximately 80% occur once, and the top ten carry about 2.9%. Regarding the study as a whole: Later analysis associated a missense DCLRE1C variant with TCR beta V- and J-gene trimming. Confirmation was obtained in vitro that a few CMV-associated chains are specific for CMV antigens. No immune exposure information besides CMV serostatus was available.

The CDR3 length is 15 residues. V lost 7 bases, J lost 6 bases, and 10 bases stayed unmatched. Germline V gives CDR1 SGDLS, CDR2 YYNGEE. Concerning this clone itself: Its antigen is not identified.

Sequenced: PBMCs. This TCR was recovered from a man in his forties or fifties in good health and CMV-seronegative. The chain is built from TRBV9 and TRBJ2-3; TRBD2 matches at 11 bases. As DNA, the CDR3 is TGTGCCAGCGCTAAGTCTAGCGGGGGGTTGGATACGCAGTATTTT. This gives the protein CASAKSSGGLDTQYF.